This T cell receptor beta chain was retrieved from a study of blood T cell repertoires in COVID-19. Turning to the study itself: The analysed material was cDNA or gDNA that came from T cells, B-cell-depleted T cells, or PBMCs.

Cohort allocation depended upon clinical history that participants reported. Study processing details: Reference gene primer amplification gave estimated nucleated cell counts. Here immunoSEQ multiplex PCR was the method, and the copy in TCRdb shows in-frame clones only, minus some. Clone size and the V and J calls come from that table; the DNA yielded D and trimming. The sample lists 250,000 to 300,000 clones; roughly 80% were seen once. The CDR3 runs to 16 residues. Germline V gene lookup returns CDR1 GTSNPN and CDR2 SVGIG (reference sequence). V lost 2 bases to trimming and J lost 4 bases, with 20 bases between them.

The chain has TRBV30 and TRBJ2-5, with D unresolved. This clonotype was obtained from a man between 40 and 49 years old who had been exposed to COVID-19. Sequencing was performed on PBMCs or T cells enriched from blood (not recorded which). This CDR3 is CAWSSEFALPRETQYF. As DNA, the CDR3 is TGTGCCTGGAGTTCGGAGTTCGCGCTACCCCGAGAGACCCAGTACTTC. Full variable domain (rest looked up from reference TRBV30 and TRBJ2-5): SQTIHQWPATLVQPVGSPLSLECTVEGTSNPNLYWYRQAAGRGLQLLFYSVGIGQISSEVPQNLSASRPQDRQFILSSKKLLLSDSGFYLCAWSSEFALPRETQYFGPGTRLLVL.